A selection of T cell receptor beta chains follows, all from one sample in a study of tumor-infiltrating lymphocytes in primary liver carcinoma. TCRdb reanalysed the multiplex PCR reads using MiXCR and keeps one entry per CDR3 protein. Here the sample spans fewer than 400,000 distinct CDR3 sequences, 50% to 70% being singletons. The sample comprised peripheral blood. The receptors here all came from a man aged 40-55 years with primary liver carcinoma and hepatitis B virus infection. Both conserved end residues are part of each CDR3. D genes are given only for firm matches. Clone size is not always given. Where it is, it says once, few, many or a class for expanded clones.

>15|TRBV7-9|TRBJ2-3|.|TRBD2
TGTGCCAGCAGCGGTGGGACTAGCGGCGGGGATACGCAGTATTTT
CASSGGTSGGDTQYF
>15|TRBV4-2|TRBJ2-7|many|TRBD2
TGTGCCAGCAGCCAAGGGCTAGCGGGGGACTACGAGCAGTACTTC
CASSQGLAGDYEQYF
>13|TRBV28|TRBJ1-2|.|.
TGTGCCAACACAACTTCAGGGGCCCTTGGCTACACCTTC
CANTTSGALGYTF
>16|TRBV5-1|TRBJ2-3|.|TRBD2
TGCGCCAGGAGACTCGGGACTAGCGGGAGCACAGATACGCAGTATTTT
CARRLGTSGSTDTQYF
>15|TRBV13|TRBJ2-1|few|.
TGTGCCAGCAGCTTAGAACATTTCTCCTACAATGAGCAGTTCTTC
CASSLEHFSYNEQFF
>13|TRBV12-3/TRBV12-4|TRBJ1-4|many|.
TGTGCCAGCAGTCTCCTTGGTGATGAAAAACTGTTTTTT
CASSLLGDEKLFF
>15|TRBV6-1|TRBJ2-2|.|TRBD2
TGTGCCAGCAGCCGTCAGGCGGGAGGTGCCGGGGAGCTGTTTTTT
CASSRQAGGAGELFF
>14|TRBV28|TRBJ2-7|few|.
TGTGCCAGCAGTGGGGCGGACGCAGGCTCCGAGCAGTACTTC
CASSGADAGSEQYF
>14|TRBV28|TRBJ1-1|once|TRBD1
TGTGCCAGCAGCCCTTACAGGGGGCTCACTGAAGCTTTCTTT
CASSPYRGLTEAFF
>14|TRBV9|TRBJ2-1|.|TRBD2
TGTGCCAGCAGCGCGGGACTAGATTCCAATGAGCAGTTCTTC
CASSAGLDSNEQFF
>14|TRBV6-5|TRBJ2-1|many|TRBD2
TGTGCCAGCAGTAAGGGGACTACTGAGAATGAGCAGTTCTTC
CASSKGTTENEQFF
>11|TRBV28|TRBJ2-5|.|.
TGTGCCACCCACAGCCAGAAGACCCAGTACTTC
CATHSQKTQYF
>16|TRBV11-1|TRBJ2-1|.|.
TGTGCCAGCAGTCAGGGCGCGGGTAGCTCCTACAATGAGAAGTTCTTC
CASSQGAGSSYNEKFF
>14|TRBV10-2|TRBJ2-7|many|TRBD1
TGCGCCAGCACCGAGACAGGGGGAGGATACGAGCAGTACTTC
CASTETGGGYEQYF
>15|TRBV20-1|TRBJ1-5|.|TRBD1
TGCAGTGCTAGATACAGGGGAGGGAAAAATCAGCCCCAGCATTTT
CSARYRGGKNQPQHF
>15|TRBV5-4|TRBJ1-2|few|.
TGTGCCAGCAGCTCTCTTTCCGGGACGGACTATGGCTACACCTTC
CASSSLSGTDYGYTF
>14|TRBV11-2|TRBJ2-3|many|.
TGTGCCAGCAGCTTGTCGACCGGCACAGATACGCAGTATTTT
CASSLSTGTDTQYF
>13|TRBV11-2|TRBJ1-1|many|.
TGTGCCAGCAGCTTAGAACGGAACACTGAAGCTTTCTTT
CASSLERNTEAFF
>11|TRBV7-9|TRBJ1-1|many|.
TGTGCCAGCAGTTTGAACACTGAAGCTTTCTTT
CASSLNTEAFF
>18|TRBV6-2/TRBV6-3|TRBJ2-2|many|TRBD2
TGTGCCAGCAGTTACGGTAGTGGACTAGCGGGAGACACCGGGGAGCTGTTTTTT
CASSYGSGLAGDTGELFF
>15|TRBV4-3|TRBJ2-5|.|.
TGCGCCAGCAGCCAAGATGTGGGCTATCAAGAGACCCAGTACTTC
CASSQDVGYQETQYF
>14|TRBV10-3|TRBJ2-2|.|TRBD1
TGTACCATCAAGGGACAGCTATACACCGGGGAGCTGTTTTTT
CTIKGQLYTGELFF
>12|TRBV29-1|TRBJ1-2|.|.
TGCAGCGCCGAGGAGGGCAAGAATGGCTACACCTTC
CSAEEGKNGYTF
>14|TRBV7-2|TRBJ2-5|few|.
TGTGCCAGCAGCTTATCAAAAATGAGAGAGACCCAGTACTTC
CASSLSKMRETQYF
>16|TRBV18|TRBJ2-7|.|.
TGTGCCAGCTCACCATTTGGCGCCTCGAGCTCCTACGAGCAGTACTTC
CASSPFGASSSYEQYF
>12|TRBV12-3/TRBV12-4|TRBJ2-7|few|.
TGTGCCAGCAGTCCAGGGGGGGGTGAGCAGTACTTC
CASSPGGGEQYF
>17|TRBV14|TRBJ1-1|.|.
TGTGCCAGCAGCCAAACAGGGACCTTACGGAATACCAGGAGGGCTTTCTTT
CASSQTGTLRNTRRAFF
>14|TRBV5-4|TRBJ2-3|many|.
TGTGCCAGCAGCTTGTATGGGGTCACAGATACGCAGTATTTT
CASSLYGVTDTQYF
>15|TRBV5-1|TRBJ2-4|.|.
TGCACCAGCAGCTTGGATGTGACAGGCGGTAACACTCAGTACTTC
CTSSLDVTGGNTQYF
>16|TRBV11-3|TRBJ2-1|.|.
TGTGCCAGCACCTTAGGCCGTGTTCGCTCCTACAATGAGCAGTTCTTC
CASTLGRVRSYNEQFF
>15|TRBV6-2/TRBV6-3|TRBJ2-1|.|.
TGTGTCAGCAGTCCCCTGAACGGAGCCTACAATGAGCAGCTCTTC
CVSSPLNGAYNEQLF
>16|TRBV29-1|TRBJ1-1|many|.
TGCAGCGTAGAGAGTTCTTTTACAGGGCCGAACACTGAAGCTTTCTTT
CSVESSFTGPNTEAFF
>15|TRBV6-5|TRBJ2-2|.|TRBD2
TGCGCCAGCAGCGCTAGCGGGTGTTGGACCGGGGAGCCGTTTTTT
CASSASGCWTGEPFF
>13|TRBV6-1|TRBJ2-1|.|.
TGTGCCAGCAGTGTAGTAACTCACAACGAGCAGTTCTTC
CASSVVTHNEQFF
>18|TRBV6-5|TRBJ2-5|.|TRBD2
TGTGCCATCAGTCGACCTAGCGGGAGCTTTGGGCCCCAAGAGACCCAGTACTTC
CAISRPSGSFGPQETQYF
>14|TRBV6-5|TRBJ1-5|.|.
TGTGCCAGCAAACCTACAGAAAACAATCAGCCCCAGCATTTT
CASKPTENNQPQHF
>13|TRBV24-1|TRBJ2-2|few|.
TGTGCCACCAGTGATTTTGGGACCGGGGAGCTGTTTTTT
CATSDFGTGELFF
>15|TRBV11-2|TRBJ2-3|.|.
TGTGCCAGCAGCTTTAGGCGGGGAAAAAGGGCTACGCAGTATTTT
CASSFRRGKRATQYF
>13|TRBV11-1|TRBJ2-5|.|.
TGTGCCAGCAGCCGGGACACACAAGAGATCCAGTACTTC
CASSRDTQEIQYF
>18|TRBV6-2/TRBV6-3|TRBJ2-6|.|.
TGTGCCAGCAGTTACTCGATGGGAAAAGAGGCTAGGGCCAACGTCCTGACTTTC
CASSYSMGKEARANVLTF
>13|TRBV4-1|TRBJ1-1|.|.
TGCGCCGGCAGCCAATATATGAACACTGAAGCTTTCTTT
CAGSQYMNTEAFF
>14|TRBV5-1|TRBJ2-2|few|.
TGCGCCAGCAGAGGGGACAATTTGGCCGGGGAGCTGTTTTTT
CASRGDNLAGELFF
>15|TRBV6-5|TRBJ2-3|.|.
TGTGCCAGCAGTTACCGGACGGGCAGCACAGATACGCAGTATTTT
CASSYRTGSTDTQYF